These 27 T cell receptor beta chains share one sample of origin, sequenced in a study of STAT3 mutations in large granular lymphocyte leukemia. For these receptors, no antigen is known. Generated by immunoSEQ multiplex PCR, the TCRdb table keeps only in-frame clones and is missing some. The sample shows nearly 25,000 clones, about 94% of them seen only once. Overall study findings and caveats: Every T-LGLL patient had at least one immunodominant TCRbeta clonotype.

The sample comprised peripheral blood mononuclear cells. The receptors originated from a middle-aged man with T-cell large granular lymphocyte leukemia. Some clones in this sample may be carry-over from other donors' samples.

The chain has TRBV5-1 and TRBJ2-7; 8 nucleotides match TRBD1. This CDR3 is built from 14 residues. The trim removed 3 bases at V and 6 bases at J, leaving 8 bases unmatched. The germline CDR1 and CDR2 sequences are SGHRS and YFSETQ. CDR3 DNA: TGCGCCAGCAGCTACGGACAGGGTCTGCGCGAGCAGTACTTC. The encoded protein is CASSYGQGLREQYF.

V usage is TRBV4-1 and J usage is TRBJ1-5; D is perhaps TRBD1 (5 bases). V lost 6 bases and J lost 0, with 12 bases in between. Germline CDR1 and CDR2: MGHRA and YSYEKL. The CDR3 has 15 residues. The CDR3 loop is CASSLWGDSNQPQHF. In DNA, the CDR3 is TGCGCCAGCAGTCTCTGGGGGGATAGCAATCAGCCCCAGCATTTT.

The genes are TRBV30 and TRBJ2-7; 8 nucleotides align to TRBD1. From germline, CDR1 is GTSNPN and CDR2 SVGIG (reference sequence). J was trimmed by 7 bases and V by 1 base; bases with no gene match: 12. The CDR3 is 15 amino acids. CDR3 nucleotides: TGTGCCTGGAGTGCACAGGGGGGCGTTTCAGGGGAGCAGTACTTC. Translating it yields CAWSAQGGVSGEQYF.

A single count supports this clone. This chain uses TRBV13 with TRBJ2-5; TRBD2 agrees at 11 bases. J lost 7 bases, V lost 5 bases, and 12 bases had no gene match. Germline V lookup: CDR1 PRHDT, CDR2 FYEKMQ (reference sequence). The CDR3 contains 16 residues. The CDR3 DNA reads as TGTGCCAGCAGCACCCTAGCGGGGGGAGCCTCGGGGACCCAGTACTTC. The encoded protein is CASSTLAGGASGTQYF.

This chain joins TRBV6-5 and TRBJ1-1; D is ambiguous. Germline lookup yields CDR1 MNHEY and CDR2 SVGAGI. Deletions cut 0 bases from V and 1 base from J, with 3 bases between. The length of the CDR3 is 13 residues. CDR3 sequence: CASSYSRNTEAFF. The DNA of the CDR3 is TGTGCCAGCAGTTACTCTCGGAACACTGAAGCTTTCTTT.

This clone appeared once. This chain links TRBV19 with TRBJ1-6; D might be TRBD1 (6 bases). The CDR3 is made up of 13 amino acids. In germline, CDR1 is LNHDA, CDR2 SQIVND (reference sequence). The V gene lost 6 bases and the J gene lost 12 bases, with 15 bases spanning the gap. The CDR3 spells CASSTGFLKPLHF. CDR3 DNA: TGTGCCAGTAGCACAGGGTTTCTAAAACCCCTCCACTTT.

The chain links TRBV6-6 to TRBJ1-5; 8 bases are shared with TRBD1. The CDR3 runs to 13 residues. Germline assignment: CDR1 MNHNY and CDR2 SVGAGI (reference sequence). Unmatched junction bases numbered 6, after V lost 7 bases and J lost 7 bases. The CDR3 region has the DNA TGTGCCAGCAAACAGGGGGAGGCGCAGCCCCAGCATTTT. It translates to CASKQGEAQPQHF.

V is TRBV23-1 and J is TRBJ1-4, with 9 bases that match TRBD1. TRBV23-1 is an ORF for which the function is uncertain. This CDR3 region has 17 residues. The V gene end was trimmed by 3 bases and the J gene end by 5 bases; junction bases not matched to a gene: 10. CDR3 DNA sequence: TGCGCCAGCAGTCAGCCGTTCCCCGGGACAGGGAATGAAAAACTGTTTTTT. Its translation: CASSQPFPGTGNEKLFF.

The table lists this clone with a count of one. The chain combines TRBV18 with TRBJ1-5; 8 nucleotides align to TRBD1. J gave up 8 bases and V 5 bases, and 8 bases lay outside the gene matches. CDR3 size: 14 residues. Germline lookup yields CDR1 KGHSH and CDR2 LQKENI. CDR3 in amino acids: CASSSGQGPEPQHF. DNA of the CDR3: TGTGCCAGCTCATCCGGACAGGGTCCGGAGCCCCAGCATTTT.

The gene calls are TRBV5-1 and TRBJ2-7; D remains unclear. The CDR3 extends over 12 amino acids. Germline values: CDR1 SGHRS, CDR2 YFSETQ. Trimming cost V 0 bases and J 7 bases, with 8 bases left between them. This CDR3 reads CASSLAGREQYF. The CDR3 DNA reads TGCGCCAGCAGCTTGGCCGGAAGAGAGCAGTACTTC. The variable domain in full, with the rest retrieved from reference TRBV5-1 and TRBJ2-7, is KAGVTQTPRYLIKTRGQQVTLSCSPISGHRSVSWYQQTPGQGLQFLFEYFSETQRNKGNFPGRFSGRQFSNSRSEMNVSTLELGDSALYLCASSLAGREQYFGPGTRLTVT.

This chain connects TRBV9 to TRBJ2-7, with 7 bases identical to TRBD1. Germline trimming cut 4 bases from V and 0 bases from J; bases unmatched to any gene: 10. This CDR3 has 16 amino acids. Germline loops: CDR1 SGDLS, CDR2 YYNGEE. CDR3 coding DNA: TGTGCCAGCAGCCAGGGACAGCTCCTTAGCTCCTACGAGCAGTACTTC. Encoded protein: CASSQGQLLSSYEQYF.

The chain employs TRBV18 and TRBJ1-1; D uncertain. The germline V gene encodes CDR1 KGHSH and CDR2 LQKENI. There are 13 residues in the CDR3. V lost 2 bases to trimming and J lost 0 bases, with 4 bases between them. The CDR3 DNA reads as TGTGCCAGCTCACCAGCCATGAACACTGAAGCTTTCTTT. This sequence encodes CASSPAMNTEAFF.

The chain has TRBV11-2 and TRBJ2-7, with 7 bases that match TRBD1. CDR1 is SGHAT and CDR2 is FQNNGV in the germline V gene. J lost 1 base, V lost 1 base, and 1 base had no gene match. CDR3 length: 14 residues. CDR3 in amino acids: CASSLGDRSYEQYF. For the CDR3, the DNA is TGTGCCAGCAGCTTAGGGGACAGATCCTACGAGCAGTACTTC.

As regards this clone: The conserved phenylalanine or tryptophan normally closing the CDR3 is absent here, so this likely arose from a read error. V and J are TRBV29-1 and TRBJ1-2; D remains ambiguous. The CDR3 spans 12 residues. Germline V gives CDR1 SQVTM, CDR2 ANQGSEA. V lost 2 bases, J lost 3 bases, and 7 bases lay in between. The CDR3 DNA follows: TGCAGCGTTGAAATGGCCTACTATGGCTACACCTCC. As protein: CSVEMAYYGYTS.

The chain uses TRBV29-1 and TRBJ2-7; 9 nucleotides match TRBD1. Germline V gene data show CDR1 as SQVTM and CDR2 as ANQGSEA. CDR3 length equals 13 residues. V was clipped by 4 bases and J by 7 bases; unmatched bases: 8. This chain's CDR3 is CSVGGQGLGEQYF. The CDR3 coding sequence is TGCAGCGTTGGGGGACAGGGTCTGGGGGAGCAGTACTTC.

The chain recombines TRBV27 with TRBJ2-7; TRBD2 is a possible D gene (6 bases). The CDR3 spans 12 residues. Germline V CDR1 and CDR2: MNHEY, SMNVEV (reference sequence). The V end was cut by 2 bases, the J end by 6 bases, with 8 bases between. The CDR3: CASSLRGGEQYF. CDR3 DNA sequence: TGTGCCAGCAGTTTAAGGGGAGGCGAGCAGTACTTC.

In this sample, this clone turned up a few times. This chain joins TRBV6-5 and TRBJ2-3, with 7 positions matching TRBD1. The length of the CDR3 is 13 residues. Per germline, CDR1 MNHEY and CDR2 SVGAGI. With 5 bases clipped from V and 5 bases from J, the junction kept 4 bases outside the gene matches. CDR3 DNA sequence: TGTGCCAGCAGTCCCCAGGGGGAAGATACGCAGTATTTT. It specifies CASSPQGEDTQYF.

The CDR3 DNA sequence: TGCGCCAGCAGCTTGAATGACTACGAGCAGTACTTC. Translating gives CASSLNDYEQYF. The rearrangement joins TRBV5-1 to TRBJ2-7, with D unclear. Germline loops: CDR1 SGHRS, CDR2 YFSETQ. CDR3 length equals 12 residues. Trimming pared 1 base from V and 3 bases from J, leaving 5 bases between.

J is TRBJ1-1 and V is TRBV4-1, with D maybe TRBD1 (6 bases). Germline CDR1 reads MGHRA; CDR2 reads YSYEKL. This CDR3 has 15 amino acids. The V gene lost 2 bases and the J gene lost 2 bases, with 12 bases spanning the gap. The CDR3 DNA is TGCGCCAGCAGCCAAACCCAGGGGAAAAACACTGAAGCTTTCTTT. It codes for CASSQTQGKNTEAFF.

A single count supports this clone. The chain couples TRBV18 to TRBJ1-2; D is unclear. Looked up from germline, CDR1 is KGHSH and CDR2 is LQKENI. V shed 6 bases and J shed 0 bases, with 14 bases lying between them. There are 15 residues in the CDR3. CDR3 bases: TGTGCCAGCTCCCAAGAAAAGTTACCTAACTATGGCTACACCTTC. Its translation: CASSQEKLPNYGYTF. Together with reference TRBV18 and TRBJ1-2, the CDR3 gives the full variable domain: NAGVMQNPRHLVRRRGQEARLRCSPMKGHSHVYWYRQLPEEGLKFMVYLQKENIIDESGMPKERFSAEFPKEGPSILRIQQVVRGDSAAYFCASSQEKLPNYGYTFGSGTRLTVV.

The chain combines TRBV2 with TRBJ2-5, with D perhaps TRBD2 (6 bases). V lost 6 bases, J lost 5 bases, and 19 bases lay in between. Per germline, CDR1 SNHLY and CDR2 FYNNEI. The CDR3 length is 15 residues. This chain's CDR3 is CASSSPGVVRETQYF. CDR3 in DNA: TGTGCCAGCAGCTCCCCGGGGGTAGTACGGGAGACCCAGTACTTC.

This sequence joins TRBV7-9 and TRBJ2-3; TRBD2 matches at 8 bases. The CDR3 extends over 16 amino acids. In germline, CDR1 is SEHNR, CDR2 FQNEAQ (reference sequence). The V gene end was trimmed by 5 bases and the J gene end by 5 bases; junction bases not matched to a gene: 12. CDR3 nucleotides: TGTGCCAGCAGCCCCCCCCGGGGGGGGCGAGTAGATACGCAGTATTTT. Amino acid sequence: CASSPPRGGRVDTQYF.

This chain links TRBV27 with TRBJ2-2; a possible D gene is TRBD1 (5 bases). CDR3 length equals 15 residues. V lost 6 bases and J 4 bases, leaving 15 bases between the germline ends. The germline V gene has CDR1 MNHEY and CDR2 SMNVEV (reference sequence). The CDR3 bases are TGTGCCAGCAGCTACCTCAGGGCGTCCACCGGGGAGCTGTTTTTT. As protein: CASSYLRASTGELFF.

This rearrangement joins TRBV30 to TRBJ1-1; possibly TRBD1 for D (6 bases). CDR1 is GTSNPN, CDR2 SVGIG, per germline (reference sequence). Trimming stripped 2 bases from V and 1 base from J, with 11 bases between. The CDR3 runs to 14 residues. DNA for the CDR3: TGTGCCTGGAGTATAGACAGGACGAACACTGAAGCTTTCTTT. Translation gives CAWSIDRTNTEAFF.

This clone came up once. The CDR3 loop is CASSFWGSYNSPLHF. Written as DNA, the CDR3 is TGTGCCAGCTCGTTTTGGGGCTCCTATAATTCACCCCTCCACTTT. The V call is TRBV2, the J call TRBJ1-6; D is uncertain. V gave up 8 bases and J gave up 0 bases, with 11 bases separating them. Germline lookup yields CDR1 SNHLY and CDR2 FYNNEI. This CDR3 has 15 amino acids.

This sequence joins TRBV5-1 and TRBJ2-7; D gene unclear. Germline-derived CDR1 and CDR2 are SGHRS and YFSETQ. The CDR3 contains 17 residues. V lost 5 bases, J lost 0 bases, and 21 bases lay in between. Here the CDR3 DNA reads TGCGCCAGCAGATCAACTCCCGGAAGCTTAAACTCCTACGAGCAGTACTTC. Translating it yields CASRSTPGSLNSYEQYF.

In DNA, the CDR3 is TGTGCCAGCAGCTTAGGGGCCGCCGAGCAGTACTTC. This translates into CASSLGAAEQYF. This chain connects TRBV11-1 to TRBJ2-7; D uncertain. CDR3 size: 12 residues. V was shortened by 1 base and J by 6 bases, with 7 bases between the two germline ends. The germline V gene has CDR1 SGHAT and CDR2 FQDESV (reference sequence).